The 10 T cell receptor beta chains presented below share a single source sample, sequenced in a study of blood T cell repertoires in COVID-19 (dated by TCRdb to about 2020). Library method: the immunoSEQ multiplex PCR assay. Drawn from immuneACCESS, this table holds only the in-frame rearrangements with V and J called that TCRdb kept. Clones are partly lost; checked studies trace under half to an unresolved V gene and leave the rest unexplained. This sample holds about 220,000 clones; about four fifths were observed only once. The ten largest clones represent 3% to 4% of the sample. The sequencing sample was made of PBMCs or T cells enriched from blood (not recorded which). These receptors were collected from an older woman who had recovered from COVID-19.

CDR3 amino acids: CASSLDRGRGRGETQYF. The CDR3 DNA sequence: TGTGCCAGCAGCTTAGATAGGGGGAGGGGCAGGGGAGAGACCCAGTACTTC. The chain links TRBV11-2 to TRBJ2-5; the D gene is possibly TRBD2 (7 bases). V was clipped by 0 bases and J by 4 bases, with 18 bases between them. The CDR3 extends over 17 amino acids. From germline, CDR1 is SGHAT and CDR2 FQNNGV.

The V call is TRBV6-5, the J call TRBJ1-2; D is uncertain. CDR1 MNHEY and CDR2 SVGAGI come from the germline V gene. V was cut by 10 bases and J by 9 bases, with 15 bases left in between. This CDR3 has 11 residues. The CDR3 region has the DNA TGTGCCACGAAATGGCCGAATCGCTACACCTTC. Amino acids: CATKWPNRYTF.

V and J are TRBV11-2 and TRBJ2-3; D is uncertain. The CDR3 is 12 amino acids. V was clipped by 6 bases and J by 6 bases, with 10 bases between them. The germline V gene has CDR1 SGHAT and CDR2 FQNNGV. This chain's CDR3 is CASSYQMDTQYF. CDR3 sequence (DNA): TGTGCCAGCAGTTATCAGATGGATACGCAGTATTTT.

This clone was counted only a few times. The chain is built from TRBV4-2 and TRBJ2-5; 11 nucleotides agree with TRBD2. With 5 bases clipped from V and 1 base from J, the junction kept 9 bases outside the gene matches. The CDR3 loop spans 17 amino acids. Germline values: CDR1 LGHNA, CDR2 YNFKEQ. CDR3 nucleotides: TGTGCCAGCAGCTCCCAGGAGACTAGCGGGGTCCAAGAGACCCAGTACTTC. Residues: CASSSQETSGVQETQYF.

As regards this clone: The junction departs from germline at one end; a sequencing error may be responsible. The chain combines TRBV5-1 with TRBJ2-3; 8 positions match TRBD2. Germline V gene sequence: CDR1 SGHRS, CDR2 YFSETQ. This CDR3 contains 16 residues. CDR3 nucleotides: TGCGCCCGCAGCTTGGCTACGGGGGGGGGCCGAGATACGCAGTATTTT. Translating gives CARSLATGGGRDTQYF.

The chain is built from TRBV7-8 and TRBJ2-2; a weak D match, TRBD2 (5 bases). CDR3 length: 17 residues. Germline-derived CDR1 and CDR2 are SGHVS and FQNEAQ. V was pared by 7 bases and J by 1 base, with 19 bases between. CDR3 sequence reads: CASNPMRDARNTGELFF. CDR3 in DNA: TGTGCCAGCAACCCAATGAGGGATGCCCGGAACACCGGGGAGCTGTTTTTT.

This chain uses TRBV19 with TRBJ1-6; 7 nucleotides match TRBD1. The V and J ends lost 5 bases and 9 bases, in that order; junction bases with no gene match: 7. Germline CDR1 reads LNHDA; CDR2 reads SQIVND (reference sequence). CDR3 length: 14 amino acids. In DNA, the CDR3 is TGTGCCAGTAGTCTGGGGACAGAGGGTTCACCCCTCCACTTT. Encoded protein: CASSLGTEGSPLHF.

The CDR3 protein is CAIRTGDETQYF. For the CDR3, the DNA is TGTGCCATCAGAACAGGGGATGAGACCCAGTACTTC. This rearrangement joins TRBV10-3 to TRBJ2-5, with TRBD1 identical over 7 bases. J was trimmed by 5 bases and V by 6 bases; bases with no gene match: 3. CDR3 length: 12 residues. The germline V gene has CDR1 ENHRY and CDR2 SYGVKD.

The chain joins TRBV20-1 to TRBJ2-1; 9 bases align to TRBD2. The CDR3 length is 12 residues. Germline V gene sequence: CDR1 DFQATT, CDR2 SNEGSKA (reference sequence). The V gene end was trimmed by 3 bases and the J gene end by 10 bases; junction bases not matched to a gene: 4. The CDR3 sequence: CSASASGTEQFF. Here the CDR3 DNA reads TGCAGTGCTAGTGCTAGCGGGACCGAGCAGTTCTTC.

This sequence joins TRBV11-2 and TRBJ2-3; TRBD1 matches 11 bases. This CDR3 region has 16 residues. Germline lookup yields CDR1 SGHAT and CDR2 FQNNGV. V was clipped by 5 bases and J by 6 bases; unmatched bases: 10. CDR3 sequence reads: CASSPGTGGRGDTQYF. In DNA, the CDR3 is TGTGCCAGCAGCCCCGGGACAGGGGGACGTGGGGATACGCAGTATTTT.